The 15 T cell receptor beta chains below all came from one sample that was sequenced in a study of blood T cells in healthy people across ages. Primed by a sample-barcoded 5' primer and a J-beta primer mix, a second PCR proceeded for about 6 to 11 cycles. TCRdb used MiXCR to reprocess the 5' RACE reads, holding one entry per CDR3 protein. Among fewer than 2 million distinct CDR3 sequences listed, about two fifths were seen once. Sequencing used blood. The receptors derive from a human donor in good health.

This sequence joins TRBV5-1 and TRBJ2-1; no reliable D call. V was clipped by 5 bases and J by 10 bases, with 16 bases between them. This CDR3 is 13 amino acids long. Germline V gene data show CDR1 as SGHRS and CDR2 as YFSETQ. CDR3 in DNA: TGCGCCAGCAGGGCGAACTCGGACGTCGAGCAGTTCTTC. The encoded protein is CASRANSDVEQFF.

This clonotype was observed a handful of times. V and J are TRBV7-8 and TRBJ2-2; a possible D gene is TRBD2 (6 bases). This CDR3 spans 13 amino acids. Germline V gene sequence: CDR1 SGHVS, CDR2 FQNEAQ. The CDR3 here is CLSGEQNTGELFF. DNA of the CDR3: TGTTTATCGGGGGAACAGAACACCGGGGAGCTGTTTTTT. Based on the CDR3 plus reference TRBV7-8 and TRBJ2-2, the full variable domain is GAGVSQSPRYKVAKRGQDVALRCDPISGHVSLFWYQQALGQGPEFLTYFQNEAQLDKSGLPSDRFFAERPEGSVSTLKIQRTQQEDSAVYLCLSGEQNTGELFFGEGSRLTVL.

This chain joins TRBV15 and TRBJ2-7; 8 nucleotides align to TRBD1. The CDR3 extends over 15 amino acids. Germline CDR1 LNHNV, CDR2 YYDKDF (reference sequence). V dropped 4 bases and J dropped 4; count of bases not matched to a gene: 9. The CDR3 here is CATSTGTGGLYEQYF. The CDR3 bases are TGTGCCACCAGCACGGGGACAGGAGGCTTATACGAGCAGTACTTC.

This clonotype occurred a few times. J is TRBJ2-7 and V is TRBV7-9, with a tentative D call TRBD1 (5 bases). Per the germline V gene, CDR1 is SEHNR and CDR2 is FQNEAQ (reference sequence). Trimming removed 1 base from V and 6 bases from J, with 13 bases in between. The CDR3 has 14 amino acids. The chain's CDR3 is CASSLGGRDGEQYF. CDR3 sequence (DNA): TGTGCCAGCAGCTTAGGTGGCAGGGATGGCGAGCAGTACTTC.

V gene TRBV12-3 or TRBV12-4 combines with J gene TRBJ1-2; D gene uncertain. The CDR3 loop spans 16 amino acids. The V and J ends lost 4 bases and 4 bases respectively, with 19 bases between them. CDR3 in amino acids: CASSWATTRALYGYTF. The CDR3 nucleotides are TGTGCCAGCAGTTGGGCAACCACAAGGGCCCTCTATGGCTACACCTTC.

This clonotype has only a few counts. The genes are TRBV12-3 or TRBV12-4 and TRBJ2-1; TRBD1 might be the D (5 bases). The germline V and J ends were trimmed by 6 bases and 4 bases, with 16 bases remaining between them. The CDR3 covers 15 residues. The CDR3 sequence is CASSLRGLRYNEQFF. Here the CDR3 DNA reads TGTGCCAGCAGCCTTAGGGGATTACGGTACAATGAGCAGTTCTTC.

The count of this clonotype is one. The chain uses TRBV6-2 or TRBV6-3 and TRBJ1-4; possibly TRBD1 for D (5 bases). V was shortened by 7 bases and J by 8 bases, with 11 bases between the two germline ends. The CDR3 is made up of 12 amino acids. Germline V gene data show CDR1 as MNHEY and CDR2 as SVGEGT. CDR3 amino acids: CASNNPGEKLFF. The CDR3 bases are TGTGCCAGCAACAACCCAGGGGAAAAACTGTTTTTT.

This clonotype was seen only a few times. This chain links TRBV5-1 with TRBJ2-1; TRBD2 matches 11 bases. Looked up from germline, CDR1 is SGHRS and CDR2 is YFSETQ. The trim removed 3 bases at V and 0 bases at J, leaving 5 bases unmatched. CDR3 length equals 17 residues. CDR3 bases: TGCGCCAGCAGCTCAACCACTAGCGGGGGCTCCTACAATGAGCAGTTCTTC. Protein sequence: CASSSTTSGGSYNEQFF.

This clonotype has only a few counts. This chain links TRBV5-1 with TRBJ2-1, with a possible D match to TRBD2 (6 bases). V was shortened by 0 bases and J by 1 base, with 11 bases between the two germline ends. The V gene's germline CDR1 is SGHRS and CDR2 YFSETQ. This CDR3 spans 16 amino acids. The CDR3: CASSLDFRGSYNEQFF. In nucleotides, the CDR3 is TGCGCCAGCAGCTTGGACTTCCGGGGGTCCTACAATGAGCAGTTCTTC.

This clonotype was counted a few times. This rearrangement joins TRBV4-2 to TRBJ2-3; TRBD2 matches 13 bases. Germline assignment: CDR1 LGHNA and CDR2 YNFKEQ. The V and J ends lost 1 base and 3 bases, in that order; junction bases with no gene match: 7. The CDR3 contains 18 residues. CDR3 bases: TGTGCCAGCAGCCAAGTGGGATCGACTAGCGGGGGGACAGATACGCAGTATTTT. Translating it yields CASSQVGSTSGGTDTQYF.

CDR3 nucleotide sequence: TGCAGCGTTCCCGGGACTCCGGGCTACGAGCAGTACTTC. Translation gives CSVPGTPGYEQYF. The genes are TRBV29-1 and TRBJ2-4; weak D call: TRBD2 (6 bases). The J call may not be correct, given that the DNA end is closer to TRBJ2-7. The length of the CDR3 is 13 residues. In germline, CDR1 is SQVTM, CDR2 ANQGSEA.

This rearrangement joins TRBV7-9 to TRBJ2-4; possibly TRBD1 for D (5 bases). The J call may be in error: the DNA end matches TRBJ2-5 better. This CDR3 contains 14 residues. CDR1 SEHNR and CDR2 FQNEAQ come from the germline V gene (reference sequence). The CDR3 DNA is TGTGCCAGCAGCTATTTGACAGTTGCCGAGACCCAGTACTTC. It yields the protein CASSYLTVAETQYF.

This clonotype is a singleton in its sample. A much more abundant neighbour one base away suggests this may be a read error. The conserved phenylalanine or tryptophan normally closing the CDR3 is absent here, so this likely arose from a read error. The rearrangement joins TRBV29-1 to TRBJ2-7; D is undetermined. This CDR3 has 13 residues. Germline CDR1 reads SQVTM; CDR2 reads ANQGSEA. V lost 5 bases and J 2 bases, leaving 13 bases between the germline ends. The chain's CDR3 is CSVTVSYPYEQYC. As DNA, the CDR3 is TGCAGCGTTACGGTCTCATATCCCTACGAGCAGTACTGC.

The CDR3 reads CSAQVDRGFQETQYF. CDR3 bases: TGCAGTGCCCAGGTCGACCGGGGTTTCCAAGAGACCCAGTACTTC. The chain combines TRBV20-1 with TRBJ2-5, with a weak D call TRBD2 (5 bases). V shed 6 bases and J shed 1 base, with 18 bases lying between them. The CDR3 length is 15 residues. Looked up from germline, CDR1 is DFQATT and CDR2 is SNEGSKA (reference sequence).

The rearrangement links TRBV6-6 to TRBJ1-4; D might be TRBD1 (6 bases). Trimming stripped 6 bases from V and 5 bases from J, with 16 bases between. This CDR3 comprises 15 residues. Germline loops: CDR1 MNHNY, CDR2 SVGAGI (reference sequence). In nucleotides, the CDR3 is TGTGCCAGCAGCGTCAGACAGGATCGGAATGAAAAACTGTTTTTT. It is translated as CASSVRQDRNEKLFF.